These 26 T cell receptor beta chains originate from one sample sequenced in a study of PD-1 blockade in mismatch repair-deficient tumors. Sequencing used immunoSEQ multiplex PCR; TCRdb keeps in-frame clones, though not all of them. Here the sample spans over 100,000 clones, around three quarters being singletons. The sample was peripheral blood, taken 60 to 65 weeks after starting pembrolizumab. Every receptor here comes from an adult with mismatch repair-deficient cancer.

The chain has TRBV7-2 and TRBJ1-2; D is undetermined. CDR1 and CDR2 from the germline V gene are SGHTA and FQGNSA. V was shortened by 0 bases and J by 3 bases, with 8 bases between the two germline ends. The CDR3 has 14 amino acids. The CDR3 reads CASSLAGSHYGYTF. Written as DNA, the CDR3 is TGTGCCAGCAGCTTAGCAGGCAGCCACTATGGCTACACCTTC.

The J gene is TRBJ2-5, the V gene TRBV7-3, with 8 nucleotides matching TRBD2. J lost 1 base, V lost 3 bases, and 1 base had no gene match. The CDR3 runs 14 residues. Germline V gene data show CDR1 as SGHTA and CDR2 as FQGTGA. The chain's CDR3 is CASSFTSGQETQYF. The CDR3 region has the DNA TGTGCCAGCAGCTTTACTAGCGGCCAAGAGACCCAGTACTTC.

The gene calls are TRBV27 and TRBJ2-3; D ambiguous. V lost 5 bases, J lost 5 bases, and 8 bases lay in between. The CDR3 contains 12 residues. The germline V gene encodes CDR1 MNHEY and CDR2 SMNVEV (reference sequence). In DNA form, the CDR3 reads TGTGCCAGCAGTAATATTGGAGATACGCAGTATTTT. Its translation: CASSNIGDTQYF.

CDR3 region: CASSPLTSGSSYNEQFF. The DNA for the CDR3 is TGCGCCAGCAGCCCCCTAACTAGCGGGAGCTCCTACAATGAGCAGTTCTTC. This chain connects TRBV4-1 to TRBJ2-1; the match to TRBD2 covers 11 bases. The CDR3 has 17 amino acids. The J segment lost 0 bases and the V segment lost 4 bases, leaving 5 bases of the junction unmatched. Germline V gene sequence: CDR1 MGHRA, CDR2 YSYEKL.

The chain is built from TRBV6-5 and TRBJ2-3; 10 bases map to TRBD2. The CDR3 has 14 amino acids. The germline V gene has CDR1 MNHEY and CDR2 SVGAGI. V shed 5 bases, J shed 6 bases, and the junction held 5 bases outside the gene matches. In nucleotides, the CDR3 is TGTGCCAGCAGTGGGCTAGCGGGAGTTGATACGCAGTATTTT. Translating it yields CASSGLAGVDTQYF.

The CDR3 sequence is CASSSGLKGAGELFF. The CDR3 nucleotides are TGTGCCAGCAGCTCGGGTCTAAAAGGGGCCGGGGAGCTGTTTTTT. The genes are TRBV7-6 and TRBJ2-2; tentatively, D is TRBD1 (5 bases). Germline lookup yields CDR1 SGHVS and CDR2 FNYEAQ. The CDR3 consists of 15 residues. Deletions cut 4 bases from V and 6 bases from J, with 15 bases between.

The rearrangement joins TRBV18 to TRBJ2-1; D may be TRBD2 (5 bases). There are 14 residues in the CDR3. Per germline, CDR1 KGHSH and CDR2 LQKENI. V lost 2 bases to trimming and J lost 7 bases, with 12 bases between them. This chain's CDR3 is CASSPGSGGNEQFF. CDR3 coding DNA: TGTGCCAGCTCACCAGGGAGTGGCGGTAATGAGCAGTTCTTC.

The chain is built from TRBV11-2 and TRBJ2-2; D not certain. Germline CDR1 is SGHAT and CDR2 is FQNNGV. This CDR3 is 17 amino acids long. V gave up 2 bases and J gave up 1 base, with 14 bases separating them. The CDR3 region is CASSLLEGSLNTGELFF. DNA of the CDR3: TGTGCCAGCAGCTTATTAGAAGGGTCTCTGAACACCGGGGAGCTGTTTTTT.

The chain has TRBV9 and TRBJ2-5, with 8 bases aligning to TRBD1. The germline V gene encodes CDR1 SGDLS and CDR2 YYNGEE. The CDR3 is 15 residues long. The V segment lost 7 bases and the J segment 5 bases; nucleotides outside the gene matches: 13. In DNA, the CDR3 is TGTGCCAGCGGATTAACCGGACAGGGAGTGGAGACCCAGTACTTC. This sequence encodes CASGLTGQGVETQYF.

The V and J genes are TRBV7-9 and TRBJ2-3, with TRBD2 identical over 7 bases. V was pared by 1 base and J by 0 bases, with 7 bases of the junction left unmatched. CDR1 and CDR2 (germline): SEHNR, FQNEAQ (reference sequence). The CDR3 extends over 17 amino acids. The CDR3 nucleotides are TGTGCCAGCAGCTTAGGACGAGCGGGGCACAGCACAGATACGCAGTATTTT. The encoded protein is CASSLGRAGHSTDTQYF.

J is TRBJ2-2 and V is TRBV12-5; TRBD1 matches 8 bases. The germline V gene has CDR1 LGHNT and CDR2 FRNRAP. Trimming cost V 5 bases and J 6 bases; bases outside gene matches: 8. This CDR3 region has 15 residues. The CDR3 sequence: CASGHGQGEAGELFF. The DNA of the CDR3 is TGTGCTAGTGGTCATGGACAGGGTGAGGCCGGGGAGCTGTTTTTT.

This chain joins TRBV5-1 and TRBJ1-5; D call uncertain. Per germline, CDR1 SGHRS and CDR2 YFSETQ. CDR3 length equals 16 residues. Trimming stripped 0 bases from V and 2 bases from J, with 12 bases between. The DNA of the CDR3 is TGCGCCAGCAGCTTGGATGCCGTCCCTGGCAATCAGCCCCAGCATTTT. The encoded protein is CASSLDAVPGNQPQHF. Based on the CDR3 plus reference TRBV5-1 and TRBJ1-5, the full variable domain is KAGVTQTPRYLIKTRGQQVTLSCSPISGHRSVSWYQQTPGQGLQFLFEYFSETQRNKGNFPGRFSGRQFSNSRSEMNVSTLELGDSALYLCASSLDAVPGNQPQHFGDGTRLSIL.

This clone was picked up one time. The chain has TRBV6-5 and TRBJ2-5; D not resolved. The germline CDR1 and CDR2 sequences are MNHEY and SVGAGI. The CDR3 sequence is 13 residues long. Trimming stripped 2 bases from V and 2 bases from J, with 6 bases between. CDR3 residues: CASSYGGQETQYF. The CDR3 DNA follows: TGTGCCAGCAGTTACGGCGGACAAGAGACCCAGTACTTC.

The rearrangement joins TRBV9 to TRBJ1-5; D is uncertain. V lost 3 bases, J lost 2 bases, and 3 bases lay in between. From germline, CDR1 is SGDLS and CDR2 YYNGEE. This CDR3 has 12 residues. The CDR3 is CASSAGNQPQHF. The CDR3 coding sequence is TGTGCCAGCAGCGCGGGCAATCAGCCCCAGCATTTT.

The V and J genes are TRBV19 and TRBJ2-2; TRBD2 might be the D (6 bases). Germline V gene sequence: CDR1 LNHDA, CDR2 SQIVND (reference sequence). V dropped 3 bases and J dropped 0 bases, with 11 bases sitting between them. CDR3 length equals 16 residues. The CDR3 loop reads CASSMSSGANTGELFF. The CDR3 DNA reads TGTGCCAGTAGTATGAGTAGCGGTGCGAACACCGGGGAGCTGTTTTTT.

The chain is built from TRBV7-9 and TRBJ1-5; no clear D gene. V gave up 3 bases and J gave up 8 bases, with 26 bases separating them. The CDR3 spans 18 residues. Germline CDR1 SEHNR, CDR2 FQNEAQ (reference sequence). As DNA, the CDR3 is TGTGCCAGCAGCTTCTCCGGCCGTCCCCCCGGAATCTTGAAGCCCCAGCATTTT. Translation: CASSFSGRPPGILKPQHF.

This clone was recorded only once. The V call is TRBV30, the J call TRBJ2-1; the D is unclear. V was shortened by 3 bases and J by 5 bases, with 8 bases between the two germline ends. The V gene's germline CDR1 is GTSNPN and CDR2 SVGIG (reference sequence). The CDR3 sequence is 12 residues long. CDR3: CAWSGGDNEQFF. In nucleotides, the CDR3 is TGTGCCTGGAGCGGTGGTGACAATGAGCAGTTCTTC.

V is TRBV18 and J is TRBJ1-1; D uncertain. The V end was cut by 2 bases, the J end by 1 base, with 5 bases between. CDR3 length equals 13 residues. CDR1 and CDR2 from the germline V gene are KGHSH and LQKENI. The DNA of the CDR3 is TGTGCCAGCTCACCAGGAGGGAACACTGAAGCTTTCTTT. Protein product: CASSPGGNTEAFF.

This clone was observed a few times. This CDR3 reads CASSSIYGTSGSVETQYF. CDR3 in DNA: TGTGCCAGCAGCTCCATCTACGGGACTAGCGGGAGTGTGGAGACCCAGTACTTC. The chain has TRBV5-6 and TRBJ2-5; TRBD2 agrees at 14 bases. CDR3 length: 18 residues. Germline-derived CDR1 and CDR2 are SGHDT and YYEEEE. V dropped 3 bases and J dropped 5; count of bases not matched to a gene: 12.

V usage is TRBV11-2 and J usage is TRBJ2-1; D is possibly TRBD2 (6 bases). Trimming pared 3 bases from V and 0 bases from J, leaving 21 bases between. This CDR3 region has 19 residues. Germline values: CDR1 SGHAT, CDR2 FQNNGV. CDR3: CASSFEGLVGGRSYNEQFF. The CDR3 coding sequence is TGTGCCAGCAGCTTTGAGGGGCTAGTGGGAGGTCGCTCCTACAATGAGCAGTTCTTC.

This chain's CDR3 is CASRASGFSTDTQYF. DNA for the CDR3: TGTGCCAGTAGAGCATCGGGGTTCAGCACAGATACGCAGTATTTT. V and J are TRBV19 and TRBJ2-3; tentative D call: TRBD2 (5 bases). The CDR3 length is 15 residues. Germline assignment: CDR1 LNHDA and CDR2 SQIVND (reference sequence). V gave up 6 bases and J gave up 0 bases, with 13 bases separating them. The complete variable domain, with remaining parts taken from reference TRBV19 and TRBJ2-3, reads DGGITQSPKYLFRKEGQNVTLSCEQNLNHDAMYWYRQDPGQGLRLIYYSQIVNDFQKGDIAEGYSVSREKKESFPLTVTSAQKNPTAFYLCASRASGFSTDTQYFGPGTRLTVL.

The chain is built from TRBV4-2 and TRBJ1-4, with D maybe TRBD1 (5 bases). V was cut by 1 base and J by 4 bases, with 7 bases left in between. The CDR3 length is 14 residues. The germline V gene has CDR1 LGHNA and CDR2 YNFKEQ. This chain's CDR3 is CASSQGGVNEKLFF. The CDR3 DNA reads as TGTGCCAGCAGCCAAGGGGGGGTTAATGAAAAACTGTTTTTT.

This sequence joins TRBV6-5 and TRBJ1-5; 9 bases agree with TRBD1. The CDR3 is 15 amino acids. V trimming: 5 bases; J trimming: 2 bases; junction bases outside the gene matches: 4. Germline V gene lookup returns CDR1 MNHEY and CDR2 SVGAGI. DNA for the CDR3: TGTGCCAGCAGTATGGGACAGGGTGGCAATCAGCCCCAGCATTTT. Its protein is CASSMGQGGNQPQHF.

The gene calls are TRBV6-1 and TRBJ2-7; 7 bases agree with TRBD1. This CDR3 comprises 13 residues. In germline, CDR1 is MNHNS, CDR2 SASEGT. Trimming removed 5 bases from V and 2 bases from J; junction bases left unmatched: 3. For the CDR3, the DNA is TGTGCCAGCAGTCACAGGGGAGCCTACGAGCAGTACTTC. This sequence encodes CASSHRGAYEQYF.

The rearrangement joins TRBV25-1 to TRBJ2-3; 9 bases align to TRBD2. The CDR3 runs to 14 residues. CDR1 is MGHDK and CDR2 is SYGVNS in the germline V gene. With V trimmed by 6 bases and J by 2 bases, 3 bases remained unmatched. The CDR3 nucleotides read TGTGCCAGCAGCCTAGCGGGGCTCACAGATACGCAGTATTTT. Translated, it gives CASSLAGLTDTQYF.

In this sample, this clone turned up once. This chain uses TRBV2 with TRBJ1-2; 9 bases match TRBD1. Germline V CDR1 and CDR2: SNHLY, FYNNEI. This CDR3 region has 15 residues. V lost 4 bases, J lost 4 bases, and 7 bases stayed unmatched. The CDR3 DNA follows: TGTGCCAGCAGTGCAAACAGGGGGCAGGCCTATGGCTACACCTTC. It encodes CASSANRGQAYGYTF. The variable domain in full, completed from reference TRBV2 and TRBJ1-2, reads EPEVTQTPSHQVTQMGQEVILRCVPISNHLYFYWYRQILGQKVEFLVSFYNNEISEKSEIFDDQFSVERPDGSNFTLKIRSTKLEDSAMYFCASSANRGQAYGYTFGSGTRLTVV.